This T cell receptor (beta chain) stems from a study of control samples from healthy donors and cancer patients (dated by TCRdb to about 2020). Libraries were constructed by the immunoSEQ multiplex PCR assay. Drawn from immuneACCESS, this table holds only the in-frame rearrangements with V and J called that TCRdb kept. Clones are partly lost; checked studies trace under half to an unresolved V gene and leave the rest unexplained. This sample has about 36,000 clones in its table, and 85% to 95% of those were observed once. The top ten clonotypes cover more than 1.5% of the sample. Of note for this clone: Its antigen target is currently unknown. Base-call qualities are not available, and no considerably larger clone is one nucleotide away.

The germline V gene (reference sequence) provides CDR1 LGHDT and CDR2 YNNKEL. The CDR3, from cysteine to phenylalanine, totals 12 residues. Only the CDR3 DNA is retained, 36 bases long and in frame from the first base. A distance of 12 bases separates the germline ends of V and J, which lose 6 bases and 9 bases respectively. Sequencing used PBMCs. The source is a man aged 35 to 55 with colorectal cancer. The chain links TRBV3-1 (or the pseudogene TRBV3-2) with TRBJ2-1, with no confidently assigned D gene. CDR3 sequence: CASRRINSEQFF. Read as DNA, the sequence is TGTGCCAGCAGGCGGATTAACTCTGAGCAGTTCTTC.